This TCR beta chain was sequenced during a study of cytomegalovirus exposure and HLA in healthy donors. Vbeta (60) and Jbeta (13) primers were used in the PCR. Profiled with immunoSEQ multiplex PCR; TCRdb holds only in-frame clones, not every one. This sample has about 60,000 clones, with less than 85% found just once. Findings and caveats of the study: Follow-up analysis found HLA locus-dependent TCR association rates, highest for DRB1 and lowest for HLA-C. As was reported, the HLA-A and HLA-B alleles of most subjects were accurately predicted from TCR beta sequences. CMV serostatus alone was available as immune exposure information.

The V end was cut by 4 bases, the J end by 6 bases, with 8 bases between. CDR1 and CDR2 from the germline V gene are SGHTA and FQGNSA. The CDR3 contains 12 residues. In regard to this clone: Its matching antigen is unknown.

Sequenced material: PBMCs. The receptor was isolated from a woman aged 55 to 70 in good health and CMV-seropositive. The V and J genes are TRBV7-2 and TRBJ2-3; tentatively, D is TRBD2 (6 bases). The CDR3 spells CASSSSGDTQYF. CDR3 coding DNA: TGTGCCAGCAGCTCCAGCGGGGATACGCAGTATTTT.